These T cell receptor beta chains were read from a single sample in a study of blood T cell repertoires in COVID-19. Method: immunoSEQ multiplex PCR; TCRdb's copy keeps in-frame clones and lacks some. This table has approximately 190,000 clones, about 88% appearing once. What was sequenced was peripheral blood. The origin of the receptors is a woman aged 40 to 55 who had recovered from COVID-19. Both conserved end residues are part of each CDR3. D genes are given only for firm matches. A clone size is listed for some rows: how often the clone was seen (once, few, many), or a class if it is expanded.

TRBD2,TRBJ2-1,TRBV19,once,TGTGCCAGTAGTCCCCGTTGGCTAGCGGGAGATAACAATGAGCAGTTCTTC,CASSPRWLAGDNNEQFF
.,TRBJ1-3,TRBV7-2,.,TGTGCCAGCAGCTTAGGTTCGGGAAACACCATATATTTT,CASSLGSGNTIYF
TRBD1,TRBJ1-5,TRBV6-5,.,TGTGCCAGCAGTCAGGGGGCGGTTAGCAATCAGCCCCAGCATTTT,CASSQGAVSNQPQHF
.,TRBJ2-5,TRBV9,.,TGTGCCAGCAGCGTTGGAGGGGGCTTGGAGACCCAGTACTTC,CASSVGGGLETQYF
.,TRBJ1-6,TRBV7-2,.,TGTGCCAGCAGCTCCCAGGACAGCTTCTATAATTCACCCCTCCACTTT,CASSSQDSFYNSPLHF
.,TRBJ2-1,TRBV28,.,TGTGCCAGCAGTAAAGGGGTGGTGGTGTCCTACAATGAGCAGTTCTTC,CASSKGVVVSYNEQFF
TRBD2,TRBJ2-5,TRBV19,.,TGTGCCAGTAGTATCGGGACTAGTAAAGAGACCCAGTACTTC,CASSIGTSKETQYF
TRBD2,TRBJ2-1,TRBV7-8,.,TGTGCCAGCAGCTTAGGGACGTTAACTAGCGGGGGCCAGTTCTTC,CASSLGTLTSGGQFF
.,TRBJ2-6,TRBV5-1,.,TGCGCCAGCAGCGATAGCTCTGGGGCCAACGTCCTGACTTTC,CASSDSSGANVLTF
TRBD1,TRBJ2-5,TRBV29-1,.,TGCAGCGTTGAAGACGTAGAGAGGGGGCTAAGGGAGACCCAGTACTTC,CSVEDVERGLRETQYF
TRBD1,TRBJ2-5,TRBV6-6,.,TGTGCCAGCAGCCTAGGACAGGGGGGGTGGGAGACCCAGTACTTC,CASSLGQGGWETQYF
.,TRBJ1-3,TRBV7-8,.,TGTGCCAGCAGCTTAGGGTTGAGCTCTGGAAACACCATATATTTT,CASSLGLSSGNTIYF
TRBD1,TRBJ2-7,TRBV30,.,TGTGCCTGGAGCGGGACAGGGGAAAAGTACGAGCAGTACTTC,CAWSGTGEKYEQYF
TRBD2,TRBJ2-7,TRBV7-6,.,TGTGCCAGCAGCTTGAGAATCGAGCGGGATCTCACGGGCGGGGAGCAGTACTTC,CASSLRIERDLTGGEQYF
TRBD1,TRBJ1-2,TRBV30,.,TGTGCCTGGTCCCCGGTAGGGGGCACCTATGGCTACACCTTC,CAWSPVGGTYGYTF
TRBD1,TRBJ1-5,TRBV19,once,TGTGCCAGTAGTATAGACCAGGGGGAGGGCAATCAGCCCCAGCATTTT,CASSIDQGEGNQPQHF
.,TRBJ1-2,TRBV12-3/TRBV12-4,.,TGTGCCAGCAGTTTCGCAGGGTTAGGCGGCTACACCTTC,CASSFAGLGGYTF
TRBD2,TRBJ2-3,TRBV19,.,TGTGCCAGTAGTATCAGCGGGAGTGGCACAGATACGCAGTATTTT,CASSISGSGTDTQYF
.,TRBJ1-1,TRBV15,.,TGTGCCACCAGCAGAAACGGGGGAGATGAAGCTTTCTTT,CATSRNGGDEAFF
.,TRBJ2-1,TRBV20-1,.,TGCAGTGCTAGTGAGACTACCAACAATGAGCAGTTCTTC,CSASETTNNEQFF
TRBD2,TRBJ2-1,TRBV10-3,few,TGTGCCATCAGTGATGGCCCTAGCGGGAACAATGAGCAGTTCTTC,CAISDGPSGNNEQFF
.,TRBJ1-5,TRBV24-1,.,TGTGCCACCAGTTCTACAGGAGGCAATCAGCCCCAGCATTTT,CATSSTGGNQPQHF
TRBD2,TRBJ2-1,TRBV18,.,TGTGCCAGCTCACCAGGACTAGCGGACTTCACGCTTTACAATGAGCAGTTCTTC,CASSPGLADFTLYNEQFF
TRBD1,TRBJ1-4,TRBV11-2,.,TGTGCCAGCAGCCCCGGGACAGTTGAAAAACTGTTTTTT,CASSPGTVEKLFF
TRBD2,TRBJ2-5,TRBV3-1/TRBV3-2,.,TGTGCCAGCAGCTCATCACTAGCGACTCAAGAGACCCAGTACTTC,CASSSSLATQETQYF
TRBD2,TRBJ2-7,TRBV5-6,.,TGTGCCAGCAGCCCGGGACTAGCGAACTACGAGCAGTACTTC,CASSPGLANYEQYF
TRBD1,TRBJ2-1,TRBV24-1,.,TGTGCCACCAGTGATGACAGGGGGAAGACCTACAATGAGCAGTTCTTC,CATSDDRGKTYNEQFF
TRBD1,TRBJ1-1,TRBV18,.,TGTGCCAGCTCAGGGACAGGGGGGGACACTGAAGCTTTCTTT,CASSGTGGDTEAFF
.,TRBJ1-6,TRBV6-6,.,TGTGCCAGCACCCTTTCGGTGTACTCCTATAATTCACCCCTCCACTTT,CASTLSVYSYNSPLHF
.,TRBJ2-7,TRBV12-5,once,TGTGCTAGTGGTTTGGGGGAGCTGGTTGCCGAGCAGTACTTC,CASGLGELVAEQYF
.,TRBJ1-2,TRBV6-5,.,TGTGCCAGCCTTGGCGGGGGCTACACCTTC,CASLGGGYTF
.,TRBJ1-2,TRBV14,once,TGTGCCAGCAGCCGAGTCTCCGGGAATAACTATGGCTACACCTTC,CASSRVSGNNYGYTF
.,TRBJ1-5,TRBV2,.,TGTGCCAGCAGTGGGGTGGCAGGGGATCAGCCCCAGCATTTT,CASSGVAGDQPQHF
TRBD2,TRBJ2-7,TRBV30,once,TGTGCCTGGAGTGTAGGGTTCGGGGCGGCGGGAGGGGACTACGAGCAGTACTTC,CAWSVGFGAAGGDYEQYF
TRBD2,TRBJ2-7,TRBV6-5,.,TGTGCCAGCAGTTACTGGAGCGGGACTAGCGGGATCGAGCAGTACTTC,CASSYWSGTSGIEQYF
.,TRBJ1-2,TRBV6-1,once,TGTGCCAGCAGTGAAGCGAGATTCGGGGGCTATGGCTACACCTTC,CASSEARFGGYGYTF
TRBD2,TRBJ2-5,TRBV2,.,TGTGCCAGCGAGCGGGATCAAGAGACCCAGTACTTC,CASERDQETQYF
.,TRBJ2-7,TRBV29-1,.,TGCAGCGTTGATGCCGTGGGGGGTCCAAAGTCCGAGCAGTACTTC,CSVDAVGGPKSEQYF
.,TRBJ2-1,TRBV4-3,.,TGCGCCAGCAGCCAAGTATCGGAAGGGGATAGTCAGTTCTTC,CASSQVSEGDSQFF
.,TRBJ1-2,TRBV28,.,TGTGCCAGCAGTTCGCGGACGACAGGCCATGGCTACACCTTC,CASSSRTTGHGYTF
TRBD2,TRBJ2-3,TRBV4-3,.,TGCGCCAGCAGCCAAGAAAGCGGGAGGGCAAATGCAGATACGCAGTATTTT,CASSQESGRANADTQYF
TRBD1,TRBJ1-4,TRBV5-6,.,TGTGCCAGCAGCTTACGGACAGGGACGAATGAAAAACTGTTTTTT,CASSLRTGTNEKLFF
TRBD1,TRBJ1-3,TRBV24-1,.,TGTGCCACCAGTGACCTAAACCACACAGGGGTCGGAAACACCATATATTTT,CATSDLNHTGVGNTIYF
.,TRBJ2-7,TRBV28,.,TGTGCCAGCAGTCCGCCCGGGACTCTCTCCTACGAGCAGTACTTC,CASSPPGTLSYEQYF
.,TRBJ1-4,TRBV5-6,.,TGTGCCAGCAGCTCCGGGGGACCGACCTTTAATGAAAAACTGTTTTTT,CASSSGGPTFNEKLFF
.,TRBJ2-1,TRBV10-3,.,TGTGCCATCAGTTCGGCGGCCTCCTACAATGAGCAGTTCTTC,CAISSAASYNEQFF
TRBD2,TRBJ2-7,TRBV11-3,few,TGTGCCAGCAGCCCAAGGACTAGCGGCGAGCAGTACTTC,CASSPRTSGEQYF
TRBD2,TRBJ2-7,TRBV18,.,TGTGCCAGCTCACCACCGGGACTAGCGGGAGTAAGAGAGCAGTACTTC,CASSPPGLAGVREQYF
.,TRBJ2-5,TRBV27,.,TGTGCCAGCAGTCCCCGTGAGGTGAAACAAGAGACCCAGTACTTC,CASSPREVKQETQYF
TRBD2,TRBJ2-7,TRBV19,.,TGTGCCAGTAGAACTAGCGGGAGCTCCTACGAGCAGTACTTC,CASRTSGSSYEQYF
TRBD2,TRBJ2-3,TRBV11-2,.,TGTGCCAGCAGCTCGGGACTAGGGGTAGTAGATACGCAGTATTTT,CASSSGLGVVDTQYF
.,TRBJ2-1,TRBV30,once,TGTGCCTGGAGTCCTAGGGCGGGTGAGCAGTTCTTC,CAWSPRAGEQFF
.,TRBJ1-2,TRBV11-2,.,TGTGCCAGCAGCCCAGACTATGGCTACACCTTC,CASSPDYGYTF